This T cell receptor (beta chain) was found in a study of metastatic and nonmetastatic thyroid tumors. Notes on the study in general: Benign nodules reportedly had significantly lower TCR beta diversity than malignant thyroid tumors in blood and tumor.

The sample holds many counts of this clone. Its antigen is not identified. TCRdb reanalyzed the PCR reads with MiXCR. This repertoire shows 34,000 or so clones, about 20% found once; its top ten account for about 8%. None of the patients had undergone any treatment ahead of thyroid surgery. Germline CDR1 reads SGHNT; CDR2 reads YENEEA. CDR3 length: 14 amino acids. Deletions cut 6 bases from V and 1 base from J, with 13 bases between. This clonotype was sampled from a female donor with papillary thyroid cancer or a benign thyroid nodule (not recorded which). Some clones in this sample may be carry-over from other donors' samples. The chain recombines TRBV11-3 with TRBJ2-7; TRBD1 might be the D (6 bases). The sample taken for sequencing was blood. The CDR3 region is CASRTGLGSYEQYF. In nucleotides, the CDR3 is TGTGCCAGCAGGACAGGCCTGGGGTCCTACGAGCAGTACTTC.